This T cell receptor (beta chain) was profiled in a study of blood T cell repertoires in COVID-19. Study information: The United States, Italy and Spain were the sources of the acute and convalescent COVID-19 samples.

Trimming left V 6 bases short and J 2 bases short, with 11 bases between. The CDR3 runs to 13 residues. Germline V gene data show CDR1 as MDHEN and CDR2 as SYDVKM. This clone appeared once. Other DNA sequences in this sample translate to the same CDR3. Measured with immunoSEQ multiplex PCR; TCRdb has only the in-frame clones, and not every one. The table lists approximately 120,000 clones, around 88% of them singletons. The TCR was taken from a human donor with acute or convalescent COVID-19. The donor label of this sample is uncertain. This chain links TRBV28 with TRBJ2-7, with D possibly being TRBD1 (6 bases). The sequenced sample consisted of peripheral blood. Here the CDR3 reads CASSPTGTYEQYF. CDR3 in DNA: TGTGCCAGCAGCCCCACAGGGACCTACGAGCAGTACTTC.